A selection of T cell receptor beta chains follows, all from one sample in a study of shared clonotypes between healthy human individuals. The assay was immunoSEQ multiplex PCR, and TCRdb's table has in-frame clones only and misses some. The data contain about 980,000 clones, 60% to 85% of them singletons. The sequencing input was memory CD4+ T cells sorted from blood. These receptors all stem from a young man in good health. CDR3s include the opening cysteine and the closing phenylalanine or tryptophan. A D gene is named only where the DNA matches it firmly. For some rows the clone size is stated as once, few or many, or as a class when expanded; others skip it.

j_call,v_call,d_call,clone_size,cdr3_aa
TRBJ1-2,TRBV6-5,TRBD1,-,CASRGGDSYGYTF
TRBJ2-2,TRBV5-1,TRBD1,-,CASSRGQGGTGELFF
TRBJ1-3,TRBV7-3,-,once,CASSLLGHAGNTIYF
TRBJ1-3,TRBV7-8,TRBD1,-,CASSLSYGQGGNTIYF
TRBJ2-7,TRBV5-4,TRBD2,-,CASSPPRLAGGSYEQYF
TRBJ1-6,TRBV5-4,-,-,CASSLDLVLTGNSPLHF
TRBJ2-7,TRBV29-1,-,-,CSVEASGYEQYF
TRBJ2-2,TRBV18,-,-,CASSPAGQNTGELFF
TRBJ2-5,TRBV7-6,TRBD2,-,CASSLGVAGGDTGETQYF
TRBJ2-7,TRBV12-5,TRBD1,-,CAQKDQGAPYEQYF
TRBJ1-2,TRBV6-1,-,-,CASSETWSYGYTF
TRBJ1-3,TRBV5-1,-,few,CASSPDAQGSGNTIYF
TRBJ2-3,TRBV30,TRBD1,-,CAWSAHDRGITDTQYF
TRBJ2-7,TRBV19,TRBD1,-,CASSRAGQVSYEQYF